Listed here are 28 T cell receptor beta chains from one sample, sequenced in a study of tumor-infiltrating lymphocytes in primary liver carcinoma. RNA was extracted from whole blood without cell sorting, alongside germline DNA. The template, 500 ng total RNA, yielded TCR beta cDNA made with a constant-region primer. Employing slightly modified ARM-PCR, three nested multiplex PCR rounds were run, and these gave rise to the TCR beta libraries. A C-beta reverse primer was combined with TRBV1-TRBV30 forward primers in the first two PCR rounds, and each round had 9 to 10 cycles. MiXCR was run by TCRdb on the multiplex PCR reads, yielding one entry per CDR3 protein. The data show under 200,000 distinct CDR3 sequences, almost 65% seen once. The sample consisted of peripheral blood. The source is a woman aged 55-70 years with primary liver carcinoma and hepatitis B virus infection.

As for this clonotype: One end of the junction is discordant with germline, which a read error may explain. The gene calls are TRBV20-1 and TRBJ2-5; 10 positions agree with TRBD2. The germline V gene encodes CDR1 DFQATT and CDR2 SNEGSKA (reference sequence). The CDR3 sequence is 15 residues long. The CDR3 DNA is TGCAGTGCTAGACTAGCGGGAGTGTTCCAAGAGACCCATTACTTC. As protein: CSARLAGVFQETHYF.

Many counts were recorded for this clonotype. In DNA, the CDR3 is TGTGCCAGCACGGGACAGGGGGCGAGTGCCTATGGCTACACCTTC. It codes for CASTGQGASAYGYTF. V gene TRBV6-1 combines with J gene TRBJ1-2, with 12 positions matching TRBD1. The J segment lost 4 bases and the V segment lost 7 bases, leaving 7 bases of the junction unmatched. The germline V gene has CDR1 MNHNS and CDR2 SASEGT. The CDR3 runs to 15 residues.

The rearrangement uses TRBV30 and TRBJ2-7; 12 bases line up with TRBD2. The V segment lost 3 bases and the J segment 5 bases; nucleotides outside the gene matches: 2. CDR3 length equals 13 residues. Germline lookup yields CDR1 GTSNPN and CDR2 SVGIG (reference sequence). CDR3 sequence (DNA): TGTGCCTGGAGGTCTAGCGGGAGGGACGAGCAGTACTTC. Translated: CAWRSSGRDEQYF. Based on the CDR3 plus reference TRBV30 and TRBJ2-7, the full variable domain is SQTIHQWPATLVQPVGSPLSLECTVEGTSNPNLYWYRQAAGRGLQLLFYSVGIGQISSEVPQNLSASRPQDRQFILSSKKLLLSDSGFYLCAWRSSGRDEQYFGPGTRLTVT.

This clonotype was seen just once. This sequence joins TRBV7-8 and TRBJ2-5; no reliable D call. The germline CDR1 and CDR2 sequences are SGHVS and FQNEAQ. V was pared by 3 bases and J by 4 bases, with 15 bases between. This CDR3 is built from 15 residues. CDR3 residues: CASSLGTAMLETQYF. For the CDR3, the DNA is TGTGCCAGCAGCTTGGGCACCGCGATGCTAGAGACCCAGTACTTC.

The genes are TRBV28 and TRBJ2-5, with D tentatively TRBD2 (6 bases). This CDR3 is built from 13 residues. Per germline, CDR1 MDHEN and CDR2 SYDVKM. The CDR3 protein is CATLRGLAETQYF. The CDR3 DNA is TGTGCAACACTGCGGGGTCTAGCGGAGACCCAGTACTTC.

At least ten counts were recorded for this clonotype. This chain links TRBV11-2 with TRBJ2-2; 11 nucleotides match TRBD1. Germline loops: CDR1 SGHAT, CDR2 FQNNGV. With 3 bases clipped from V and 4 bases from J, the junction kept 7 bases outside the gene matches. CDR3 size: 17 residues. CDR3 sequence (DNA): TGTGCCAGCAGCTTTAGCCGGGACAGGGGGGGCACCGGGGAGCTGTTTTTT. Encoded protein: CASSFSRDRGGTGELFF.

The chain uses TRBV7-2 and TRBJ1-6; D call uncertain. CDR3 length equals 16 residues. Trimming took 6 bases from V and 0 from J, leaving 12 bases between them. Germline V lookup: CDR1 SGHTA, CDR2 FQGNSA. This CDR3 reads CASRTGSSSYNSPLHF. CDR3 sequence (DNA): TGTGCCAGCAGGACCGGATCAAGCTCCTATAATTCACCCCTCCACTTT.

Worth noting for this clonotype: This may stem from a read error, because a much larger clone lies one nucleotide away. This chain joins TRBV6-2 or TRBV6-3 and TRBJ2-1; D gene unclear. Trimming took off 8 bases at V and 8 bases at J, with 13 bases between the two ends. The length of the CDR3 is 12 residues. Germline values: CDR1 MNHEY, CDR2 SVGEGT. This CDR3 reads CASGEQNDEQFF. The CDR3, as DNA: TGTGCCAGCGGGGAACAGAATGATGAGCAGTTCTTC.

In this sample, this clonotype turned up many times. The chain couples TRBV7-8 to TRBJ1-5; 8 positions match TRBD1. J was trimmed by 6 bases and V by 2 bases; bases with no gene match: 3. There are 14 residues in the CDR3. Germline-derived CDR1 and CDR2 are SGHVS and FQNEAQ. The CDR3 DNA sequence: TGTGCCAGCAGCTTATACAGGGGGAGTCAGCCCCAGCATTTT. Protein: CASSLYRGSQPQHF.

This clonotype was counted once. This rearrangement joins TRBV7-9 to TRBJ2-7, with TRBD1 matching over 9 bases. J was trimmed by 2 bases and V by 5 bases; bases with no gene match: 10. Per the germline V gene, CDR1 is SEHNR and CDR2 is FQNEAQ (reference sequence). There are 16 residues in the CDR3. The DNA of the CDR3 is TGTGCCAGCAGCCAGCTAATGGGACAGGGAACCTACGAGCAGTACTTC. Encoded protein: CASSQLMGQGTYEQYF.

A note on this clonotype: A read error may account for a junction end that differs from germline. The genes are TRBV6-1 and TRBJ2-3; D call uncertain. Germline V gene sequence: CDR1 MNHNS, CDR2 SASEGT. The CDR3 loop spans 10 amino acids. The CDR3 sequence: CATSSGTQYF. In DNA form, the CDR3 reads TGTGCCACCAGTTCCGGTACGCAGTATTTT.

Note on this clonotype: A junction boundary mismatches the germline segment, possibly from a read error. Here the CDR3 reads CACSLDSRHAGELFF. The CDR3 DNA sequence: TGTGCCTGCAGCTTAGATAGTCGCCACGCCGGGGAGCTGTTTTTT. The chain is built from TRBV11-2 and TRBJ2-2; D is ambiguous. CDR1 is SGHAT, CDR2 FQNNGV, per germline. The CDR3 is 15 amino acids.

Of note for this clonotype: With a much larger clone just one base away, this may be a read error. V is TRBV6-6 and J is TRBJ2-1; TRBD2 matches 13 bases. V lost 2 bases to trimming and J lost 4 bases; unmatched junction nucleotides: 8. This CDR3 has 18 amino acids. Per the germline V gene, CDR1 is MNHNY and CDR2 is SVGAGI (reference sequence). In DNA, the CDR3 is TGTGCCAGCAGTTACATCTCCGGGACTAGCGGGAAATACAATGAGCAGTTCTTC. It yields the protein CASSYISGTSGKYNEQFF.

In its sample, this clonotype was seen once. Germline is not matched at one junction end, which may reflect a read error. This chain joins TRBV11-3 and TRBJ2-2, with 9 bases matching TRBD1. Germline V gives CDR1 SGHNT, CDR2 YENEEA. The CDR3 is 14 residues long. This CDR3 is CASSLTGGTGKLFF. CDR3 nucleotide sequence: TGTGCCAGCAGCTTAACAGGGGGCACCGGGAAGCTGTTTTTC. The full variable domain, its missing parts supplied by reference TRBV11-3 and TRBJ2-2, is EAGVVQSPRYKIIEKKQPVAFWCNPISGHNTLYWYLQNLGQGPELLIRYENEEAVDDSQLPKDRFSAERLKGVDSTLKIQPAELGDSAVYLCASSLTGGTGKLFFGEGSRLTVL.

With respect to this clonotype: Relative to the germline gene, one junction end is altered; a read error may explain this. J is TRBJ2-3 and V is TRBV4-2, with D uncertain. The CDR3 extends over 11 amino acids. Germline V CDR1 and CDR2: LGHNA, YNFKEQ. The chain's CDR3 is CGSSQEKAQYF. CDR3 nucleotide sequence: TGTGGCAGCAGCCAAGAGAAGGCGCAGTATTTT.

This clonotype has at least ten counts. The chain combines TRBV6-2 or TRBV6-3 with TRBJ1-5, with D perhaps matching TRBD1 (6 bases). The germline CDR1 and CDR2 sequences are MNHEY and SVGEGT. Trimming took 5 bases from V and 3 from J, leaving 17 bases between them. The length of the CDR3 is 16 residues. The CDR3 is CASSVPGHSFNQPQHF. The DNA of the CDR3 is TGTGCCAGCAGTGTTCCGGGACACTCATTCAATCAGCCCCAGCATTTT.

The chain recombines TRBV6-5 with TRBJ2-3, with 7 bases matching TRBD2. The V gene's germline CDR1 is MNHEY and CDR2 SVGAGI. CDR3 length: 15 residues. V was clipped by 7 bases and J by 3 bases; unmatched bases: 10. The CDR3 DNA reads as TGTGCCAGCACCAAGGACGTGGGGGGGACAGATACGCAGTATTTT. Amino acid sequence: CASTKDVGGTDTQYF.

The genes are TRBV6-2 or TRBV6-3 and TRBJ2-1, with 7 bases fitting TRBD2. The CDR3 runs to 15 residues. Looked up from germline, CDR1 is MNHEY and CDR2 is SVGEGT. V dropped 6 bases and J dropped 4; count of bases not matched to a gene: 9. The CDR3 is CASRSAGSSYNEQFF. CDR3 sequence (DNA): TGTGCCAGCAGATCAGCGGGGAGCTCATACAATGAGCAGTTCTTC.

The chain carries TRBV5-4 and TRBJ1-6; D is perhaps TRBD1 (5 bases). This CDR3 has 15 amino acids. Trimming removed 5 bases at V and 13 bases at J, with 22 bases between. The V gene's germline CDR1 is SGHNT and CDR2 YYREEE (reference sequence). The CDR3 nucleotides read TGTGCCAGCAGTCTCGCAGGGCAGGCTGGAAGGCCCCTCCACTTT. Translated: CASSLAGQAGRPLHF.

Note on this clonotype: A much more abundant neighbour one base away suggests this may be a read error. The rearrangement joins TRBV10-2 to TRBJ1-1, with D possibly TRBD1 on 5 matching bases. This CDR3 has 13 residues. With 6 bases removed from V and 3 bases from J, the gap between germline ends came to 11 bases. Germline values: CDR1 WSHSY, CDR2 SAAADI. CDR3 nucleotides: TGCGCCAGCAGGTACAGGCTGGACACTGAAGCTTTCTTT. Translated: CASRYRLDTEAFF.

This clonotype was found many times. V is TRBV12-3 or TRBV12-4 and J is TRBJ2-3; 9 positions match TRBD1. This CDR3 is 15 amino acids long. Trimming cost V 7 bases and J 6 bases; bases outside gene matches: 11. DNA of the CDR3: TGTGCCAGCACCAAGAGACAGGGGGAGTACGATACGCAGTATTTT. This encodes CASTKRQGEYDTQYF.

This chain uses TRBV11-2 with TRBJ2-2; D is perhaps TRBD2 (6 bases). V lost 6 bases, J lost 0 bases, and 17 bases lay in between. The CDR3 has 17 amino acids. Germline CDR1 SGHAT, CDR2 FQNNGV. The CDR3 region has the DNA TGTGCCAGCAGAAAAGGGGACTGGACGGCGAACACCGGGGAGCTGTTTTTT. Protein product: CASRKGDWTANTGELFF. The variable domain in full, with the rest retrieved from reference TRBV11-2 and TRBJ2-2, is EAGVAQSPRYKIIEKRQSVAFWCNPISGHATLYWYQQILGQGPKLLIQFQNNGVVDDSQLPKDRFSAERLKGVDSTLKIQPAKLEDSAVYLCASRKGDWTANTGELFFGEGSRLTVL.

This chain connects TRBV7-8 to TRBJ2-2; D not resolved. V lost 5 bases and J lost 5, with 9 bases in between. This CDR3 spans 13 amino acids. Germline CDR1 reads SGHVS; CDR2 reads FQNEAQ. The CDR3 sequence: CASSLRPTGELFF. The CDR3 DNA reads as TGTGCCAGCAGCCTTCGACCGACCGGGGAGCTGTTTTTT.

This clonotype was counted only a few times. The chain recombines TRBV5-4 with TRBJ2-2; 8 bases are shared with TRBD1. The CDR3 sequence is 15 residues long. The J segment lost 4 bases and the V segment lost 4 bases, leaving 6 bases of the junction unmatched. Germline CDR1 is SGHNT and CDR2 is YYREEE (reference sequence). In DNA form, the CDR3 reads TGTGCCAGCAGCCCGACAGGGGACGGCACCGGGGAGCTGTTTTTT. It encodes CASSPTGDGTGELFF.

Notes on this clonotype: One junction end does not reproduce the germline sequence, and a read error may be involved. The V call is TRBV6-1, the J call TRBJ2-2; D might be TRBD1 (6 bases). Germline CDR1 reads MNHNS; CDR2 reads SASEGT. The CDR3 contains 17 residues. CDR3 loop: CASSVESHRAYTGELLF. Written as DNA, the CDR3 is TGTGCCAGCAGTGTGGAGAGCCACAGGGCTTATACCGGGGAGCTGCTTTTT.

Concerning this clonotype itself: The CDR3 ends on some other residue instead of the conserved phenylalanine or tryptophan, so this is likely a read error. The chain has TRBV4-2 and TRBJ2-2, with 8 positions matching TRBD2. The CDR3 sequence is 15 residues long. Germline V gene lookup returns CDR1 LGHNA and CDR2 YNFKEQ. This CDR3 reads CANSRGREVIGELFL. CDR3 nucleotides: TGTGCCAACAGCCGGGGGCGGGAGGTAATCGGGGAGCTGTTTCTT.

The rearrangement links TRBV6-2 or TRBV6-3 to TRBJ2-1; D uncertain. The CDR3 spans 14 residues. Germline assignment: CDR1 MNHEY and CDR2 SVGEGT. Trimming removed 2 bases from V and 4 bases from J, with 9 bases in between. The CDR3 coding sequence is TGTGCCAGCAGTTACCCCTCCCAGTACAATGAGCAGTTCTTC. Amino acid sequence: CASSYPSQYNEQFF.

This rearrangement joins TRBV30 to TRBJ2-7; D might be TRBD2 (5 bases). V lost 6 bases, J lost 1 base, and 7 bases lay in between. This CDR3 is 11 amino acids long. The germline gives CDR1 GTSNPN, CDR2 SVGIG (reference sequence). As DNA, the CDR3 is TGTGCCTGTGGCGGGTCCTACGAGCAGTACTTC. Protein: CACGGSYEQYF.